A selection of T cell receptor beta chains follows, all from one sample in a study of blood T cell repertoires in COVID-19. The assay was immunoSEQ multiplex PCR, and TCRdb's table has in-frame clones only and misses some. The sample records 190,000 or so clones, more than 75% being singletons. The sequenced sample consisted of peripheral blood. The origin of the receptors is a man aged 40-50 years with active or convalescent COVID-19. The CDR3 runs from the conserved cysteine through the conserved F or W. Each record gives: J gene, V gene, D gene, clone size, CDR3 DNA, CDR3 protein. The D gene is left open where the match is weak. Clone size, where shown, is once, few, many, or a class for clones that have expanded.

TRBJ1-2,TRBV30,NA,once,TGTGCCTGGAGTGTAGGCAGGGGACATTATGGCTACACCTTC,CAWSVGRGHYGYTF
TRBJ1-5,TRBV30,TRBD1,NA,TGTGCCTGGAGTGTAAGGGTGGGACCCCAGGGGGCCTCTTATAGCAATCAGCCCCAGCATTTT,CAWSVRVGPQGASYSNQPQHF
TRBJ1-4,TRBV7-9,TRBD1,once,TGTGCCAGCAGCCATCTAGACAGGGCGGAAAAACTGTTTTTT,CASSHLDRAEKLFF
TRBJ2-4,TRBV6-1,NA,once,TGTGCCAGCAGTGACGTCCCAGGGGCCGCAGAAGCCAAAAACATTCAGTACTTC,CASSDVPGAAEAKNIQYF
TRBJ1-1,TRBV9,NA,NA,TGTGCCAGCAGCGTCCAGGGCCCTGGGACTGAAGCTTTCTTT,CASSVQGPGTEAFF
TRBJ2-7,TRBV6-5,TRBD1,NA,TGTGCCAGCGGAAGGACAGGGGCCTACGAGCAGTACTTC,CASGRTGAYEQYF
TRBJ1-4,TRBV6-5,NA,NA,TGTGCCAGCCGGGCAGGGCTTGAAAAACTGTTTTTT,CASRAGLEKLFF
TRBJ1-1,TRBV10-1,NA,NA,TGCGCCAGCAATCCCTCCACAGCCAAAGGCACTGAAGCTTTCTTT,CASNPSTAKGTEAFF
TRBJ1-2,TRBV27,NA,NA,TGTGCCAGCAGTTTTCAGGGCGTCGGCTACACCTTC,CASSFQGVGYTF
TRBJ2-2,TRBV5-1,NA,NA,TGCGCCAGCAGCTTGTGGGTCAGGGATTCCGGGGAGCTGTTTTTT,CASSLWVRDSGELFF
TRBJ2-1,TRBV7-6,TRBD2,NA,TGTGCCAGCAGCTCCAGTAGCGGGGGGGCCTACAATGAGCAGTTCTTC,CASSSSSGGAYNEQFF
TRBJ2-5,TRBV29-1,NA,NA,TGCAGCGCCCGGCACAGCTACCAAGAGACCCAGTACTTC,CSARHSYQETQYF
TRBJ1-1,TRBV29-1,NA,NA,TGCAGCGTTGCGGGGAGCACTGAAGCTTTCTTT,CSVAGSTEAFF
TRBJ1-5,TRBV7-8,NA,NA,TGTGCCAGCAGCCAGGACAGCCATAGCAATCAGCCCCAGCATTTT,CASSQDSHSNQPQHF
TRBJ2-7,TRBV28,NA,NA,TGTGCCAGCACCGACATTGGGGGCGGCGAGCAGTACTTC,CASTDIGGGEQYF
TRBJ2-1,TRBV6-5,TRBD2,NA,TGTGCCAGCAGCCTCGTGGGCGGGGGATACAATGAGCAGTTCTTC,CASSLVGGGYNEQFF
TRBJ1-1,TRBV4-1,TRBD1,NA,TGCGCCAGCAGCCAGGGACAGGGGGCTACTGAAGCTTTCTTT,CASSQGQGATEAFF
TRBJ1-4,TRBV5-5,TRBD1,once,TGTGCCAGCAGCCTGGGACAGGGGGCAAGTGAAAAACTGTTTTTT,CASSLGQGASEKLFF
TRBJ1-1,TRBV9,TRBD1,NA,TGTGCCAGCAGCCAGGGACAGAGCACTGAAGCTTTCTTT,CASSQGQSTEAFF
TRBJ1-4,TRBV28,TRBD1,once,TGTGCCAGCAATCCCCCCGGGACAGACACTAATGAAAAACTGTTTTTT,CASNPPGTDTNEKLFF
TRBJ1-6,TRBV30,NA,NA,TGTGCCGGGAGGCGGGTGCCCAATTCACCCCTCCACTTT,CAGRRVPNSPLHF
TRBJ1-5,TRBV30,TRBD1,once,TGTGCCTGGAGTGTACAATCCTGGGACAGGGAAGGCAATCAGCCCCAGCATTTT,CAWSVQSWDREGNQPQHF
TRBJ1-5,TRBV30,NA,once,TGTGCCTGGGACTTTGGGAGTGGTAATCAGCCCCAGCATTTT,CAWDFGSGNQPQHF
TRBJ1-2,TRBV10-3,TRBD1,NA,TGTGCCATCAGTGAGAATCCCCCCGGGACAGGGGAAGGCTACACCTTC,CAISENPPGTGEGYTF
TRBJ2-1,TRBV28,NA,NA,TGTGCCAGCAGTTTGTACCGGGGTGAGCAGTTCTTC,CASSLYRGEQFF
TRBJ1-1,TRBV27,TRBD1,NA,TGTGCCAGCAGACATACTCCCCCCTTGACAGGGAGCACTGAAGCTTTCTTT,CASRHTPPLTGSTEAFF
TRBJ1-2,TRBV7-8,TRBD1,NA,TGTGCCAGCAGCCGAACAGGGGCTCGGGCCTATGGCTACACCTTC,CASSRTGARAYGYTF
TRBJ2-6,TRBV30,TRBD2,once,TGTGCCTGGGGGACTAGCACACCTGGGGCCAACGTCCTGACTTTC,CAWGTSTPGANVLTF
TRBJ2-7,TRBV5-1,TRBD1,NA,TGCGCCAGCAGCTGGGGGACAGCCTACGAGCAGTACTTC,CASSWGTAYEQYF